This TCR beta chain emerged from a study of T cell changes during pregnancy in multiple sclerosis. Generated by immunoSEQ multiplex PCR, the TCRdb table keeps only in-frame clones and is missing some. The sample yields about 79,000 clones, about 89% seen once. CDR3 length: 15 residues. The germline CDR1 and CDR2 sequences are LNHDA and SQIVND (reference sequence). V was pared by 5 bases and J by 1 base, with 5 bases of the junction left unmatched. V and J are TRBV19 and TRBJ2-5; TRBD1 matches 9 bases. The input for sequencing was CD4+ T cells from peripheral blood mononuclear cells, taken in the second trimester of pregnancy. This TCR was recovered from a female donor with multiple sclerosis, enrolled in a pregnancy study. The chain's CDR3 is CASSAWDRAQETQYF. The CDR3 nucleotides read TGTGCCAGTAGTGCATGGGACAGGGCCCAAGAGACCCAGTACTTC.